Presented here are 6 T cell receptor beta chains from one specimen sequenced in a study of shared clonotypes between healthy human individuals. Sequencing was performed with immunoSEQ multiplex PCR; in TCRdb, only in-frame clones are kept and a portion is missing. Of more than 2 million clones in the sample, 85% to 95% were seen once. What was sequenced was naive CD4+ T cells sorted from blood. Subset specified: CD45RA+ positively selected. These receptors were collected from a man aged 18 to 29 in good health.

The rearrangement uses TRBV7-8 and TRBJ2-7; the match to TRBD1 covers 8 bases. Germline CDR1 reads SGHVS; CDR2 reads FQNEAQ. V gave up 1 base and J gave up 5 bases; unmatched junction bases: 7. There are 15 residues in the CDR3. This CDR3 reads CASSLVWTGFHEQYF. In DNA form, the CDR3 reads TGTGCCAGCAGCTTAGTTTGGACAGGGTTCCACGAGCAGTACTTC. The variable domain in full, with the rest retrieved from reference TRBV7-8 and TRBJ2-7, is GAGVSQSPRYKVAKRGQDVALRCDPISGHVSLFWYQQALGQGPEFLTYFQNEAQLDKSGLPSDRFFAERPEGSVSTLKIQRTQQEDSAVYLCASSLVWTGFHEQYFGPGTRLTVT.

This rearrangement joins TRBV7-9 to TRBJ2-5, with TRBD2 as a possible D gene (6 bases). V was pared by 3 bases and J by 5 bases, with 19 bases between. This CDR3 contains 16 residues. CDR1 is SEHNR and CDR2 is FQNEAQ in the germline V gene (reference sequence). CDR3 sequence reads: CASSFAIWGEWETQYF. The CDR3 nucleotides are TGTGCCAGCAGCTTCGCAATCTGGGGGGAATGGGAGACCCAGTACTTC.

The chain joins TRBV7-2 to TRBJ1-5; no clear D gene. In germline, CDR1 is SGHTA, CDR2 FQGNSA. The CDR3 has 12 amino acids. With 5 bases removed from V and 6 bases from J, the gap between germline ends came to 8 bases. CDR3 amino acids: CASSPPAQPQHF. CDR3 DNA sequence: TGTGCCAGCAGCCCTCCAGCTCAGCCCCAGCATTTT. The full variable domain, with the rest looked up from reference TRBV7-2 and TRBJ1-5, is GAGVSQSPSNKVTEKGKDVELRCDPISGHTALYWYRQSLGQGLEFLIYFQGNSAPDKSGLPSDRFSAERTGGSVSTLTIQRTQQEDSAVYLCASSPPAQPQHFGDGTRLSIL.

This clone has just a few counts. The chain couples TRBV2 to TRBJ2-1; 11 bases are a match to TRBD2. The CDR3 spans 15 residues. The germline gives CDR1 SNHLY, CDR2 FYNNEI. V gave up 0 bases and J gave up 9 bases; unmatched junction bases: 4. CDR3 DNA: TGTGCCAGCAGTGAAGCTAGCGGGAGGGGCCGTGAGCAGTTCTTC. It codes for CASSEASGRGREQFF.

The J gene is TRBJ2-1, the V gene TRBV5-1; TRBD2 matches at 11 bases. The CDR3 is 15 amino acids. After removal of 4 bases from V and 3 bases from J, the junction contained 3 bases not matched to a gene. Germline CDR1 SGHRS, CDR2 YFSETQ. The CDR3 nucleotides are TGCGCCAGCAGCCATCTAGCGGGAGGCTACAATGAGCAGTTCTTC. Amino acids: CASSHLAGGYNEQFF.

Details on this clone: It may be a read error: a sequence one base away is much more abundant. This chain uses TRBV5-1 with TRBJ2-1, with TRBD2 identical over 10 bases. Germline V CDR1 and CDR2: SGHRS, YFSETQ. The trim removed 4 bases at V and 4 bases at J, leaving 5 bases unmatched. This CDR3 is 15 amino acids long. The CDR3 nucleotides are TGCGCCAGCAGCCCGGGACTAGCGTATTACAATGAGCAGTTCTTC. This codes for CASSPGLAYYNEQFF.